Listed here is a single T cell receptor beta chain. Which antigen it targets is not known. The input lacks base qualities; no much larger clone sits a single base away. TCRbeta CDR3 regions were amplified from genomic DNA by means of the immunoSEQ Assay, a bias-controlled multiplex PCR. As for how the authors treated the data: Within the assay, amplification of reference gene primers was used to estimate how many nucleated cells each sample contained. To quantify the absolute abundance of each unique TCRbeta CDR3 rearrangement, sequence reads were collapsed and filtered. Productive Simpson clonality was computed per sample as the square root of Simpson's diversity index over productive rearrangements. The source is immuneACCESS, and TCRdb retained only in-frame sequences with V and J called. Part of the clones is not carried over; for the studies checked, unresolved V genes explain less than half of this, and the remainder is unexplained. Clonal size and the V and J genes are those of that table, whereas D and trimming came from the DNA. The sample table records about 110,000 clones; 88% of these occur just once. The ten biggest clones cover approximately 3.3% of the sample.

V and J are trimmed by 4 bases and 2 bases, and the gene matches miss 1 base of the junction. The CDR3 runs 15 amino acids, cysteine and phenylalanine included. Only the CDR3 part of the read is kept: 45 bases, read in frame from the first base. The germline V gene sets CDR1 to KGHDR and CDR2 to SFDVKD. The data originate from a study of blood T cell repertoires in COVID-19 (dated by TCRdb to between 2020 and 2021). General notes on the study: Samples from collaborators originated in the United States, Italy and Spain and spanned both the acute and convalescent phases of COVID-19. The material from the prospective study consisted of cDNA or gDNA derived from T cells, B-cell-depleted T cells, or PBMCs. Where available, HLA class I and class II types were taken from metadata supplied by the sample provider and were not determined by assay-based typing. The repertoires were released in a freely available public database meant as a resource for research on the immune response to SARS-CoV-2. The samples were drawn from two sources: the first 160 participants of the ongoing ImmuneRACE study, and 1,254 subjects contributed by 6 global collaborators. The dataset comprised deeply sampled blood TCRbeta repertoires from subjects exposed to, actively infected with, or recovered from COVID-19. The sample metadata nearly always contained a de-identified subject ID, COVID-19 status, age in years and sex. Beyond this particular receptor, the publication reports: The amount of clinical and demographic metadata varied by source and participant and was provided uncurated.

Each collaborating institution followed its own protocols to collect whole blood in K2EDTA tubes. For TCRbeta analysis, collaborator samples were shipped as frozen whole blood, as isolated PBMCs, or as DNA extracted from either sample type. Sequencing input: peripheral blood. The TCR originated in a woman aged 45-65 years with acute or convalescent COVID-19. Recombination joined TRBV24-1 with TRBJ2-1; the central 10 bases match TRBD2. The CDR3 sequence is CATSEAGGTYNEQFF. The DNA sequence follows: TGTGCCACCAGTGAAGCGGGAGGGACCTACAATGAGCAGTTCTTC.